This T cell receptor beta chain stems from a study of cytomegalovirus exposure and HLA in healthy donors. Study summary: T cells numbering approximately 170 million yielded more than 95 million unique TCR beta sequences in an earlier analysis.

With 60 Vbeta and 13 Jbeta primers, the PCR was carried out. Here immunoSEQ multiplex PCR was the method, and the copy in TCRdb shows in-frame clones only, minus some. The table has under 200,000 clones, roughly 76% seen once. Study-wide points: HLA restriction was apparent for most CMV-associated TCR beta chains in a later analysis.

This clone was recorded only once. Antigen: not known. The CDR3 contains 12 residues. Trimming removed 9 bases at V and 4 bases at J, with 10 bases between. The germline V gene encodes CDR1 SEHNR and CDR2 FQNEAQ (reference sequence). Specimen: PBMCs. The chain couples TRBV7-9 to TRBJ2-1; D perhaps matches TRBD1 (6 bases). The receptor comes from a woman aged 50 to 60 in good health and CMV-seronegative. The CDR3 DNA reads as TGTGCCAGTATGGGGGCTTACAATGAGCAGTTCTTC. Protein sequence: CASMGAYNEQFF. Variable domain in full (rest from reference TRBV7-9 and TRBJ2-1): DTGVSQNPRHKITKRGQNVTFRCDPISEHNRLYWYRQTLGQGPEFLTYFQNEAQLEKSRLLSDRFSAERPKGSFSTLEIQRTEQGDSAMYLCASMGAYNEQFFGPGTRLTVL.